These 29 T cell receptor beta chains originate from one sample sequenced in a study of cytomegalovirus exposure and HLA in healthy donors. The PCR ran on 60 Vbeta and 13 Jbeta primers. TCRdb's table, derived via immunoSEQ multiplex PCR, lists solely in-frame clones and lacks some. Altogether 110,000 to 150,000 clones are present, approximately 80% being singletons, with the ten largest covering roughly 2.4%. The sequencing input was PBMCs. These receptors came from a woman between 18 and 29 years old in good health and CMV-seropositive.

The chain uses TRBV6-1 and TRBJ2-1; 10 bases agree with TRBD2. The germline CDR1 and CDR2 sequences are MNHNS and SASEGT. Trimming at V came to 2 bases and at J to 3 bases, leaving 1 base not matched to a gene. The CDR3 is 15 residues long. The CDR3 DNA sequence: TGTGCCAGCAGTGAAACTAGCGGGGACTACAATGAGCAGTTCTTC. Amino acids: CASSETSGDYNEQFF.

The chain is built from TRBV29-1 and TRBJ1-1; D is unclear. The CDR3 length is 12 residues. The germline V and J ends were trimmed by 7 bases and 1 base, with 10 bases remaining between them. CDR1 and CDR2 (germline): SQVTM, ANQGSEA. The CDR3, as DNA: TGCAGCGGGCGGGCAGGGAACACTGAAGCTTTCTTT. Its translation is CSGRAGNTEAFF.

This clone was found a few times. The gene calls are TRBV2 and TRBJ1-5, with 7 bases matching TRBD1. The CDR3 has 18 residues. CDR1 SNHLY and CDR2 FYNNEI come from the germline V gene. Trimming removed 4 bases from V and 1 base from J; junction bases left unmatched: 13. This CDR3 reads CASSGGTGAGWSNQPQHF. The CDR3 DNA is TGTGCCAGCAGTGGAGGAACAGGGGCCGGCTGGAGCAATCAGCCCCAGCATTTT.

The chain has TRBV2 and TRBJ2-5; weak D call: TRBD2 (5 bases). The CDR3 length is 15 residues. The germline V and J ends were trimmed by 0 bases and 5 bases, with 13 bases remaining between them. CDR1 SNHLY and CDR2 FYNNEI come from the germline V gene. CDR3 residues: CASSEARAWKETQYF. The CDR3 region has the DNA TGTGCCAGCAGTGAAGCGCGGGCTTGGAAGGAGACCCAGTACTTC. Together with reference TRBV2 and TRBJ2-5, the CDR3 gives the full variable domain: EPEVTQTPSHQVTQMGQEVILRCVPISNHLYFYWYRQILGQKVEFLVSFYNNEISEKSEIFDDQFSVERPDGSNFTLKIRSTKLEDSAMYFCASSEARAWKETQYFGPGTRLLVL.

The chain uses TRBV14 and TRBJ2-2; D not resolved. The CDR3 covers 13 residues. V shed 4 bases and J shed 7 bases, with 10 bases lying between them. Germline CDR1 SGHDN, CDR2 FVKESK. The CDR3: CASSLSEVGELFF. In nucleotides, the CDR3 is TGTGCCAGCAGCCTCTCAGAAGTCGGGGAGCTGTTTTTT.

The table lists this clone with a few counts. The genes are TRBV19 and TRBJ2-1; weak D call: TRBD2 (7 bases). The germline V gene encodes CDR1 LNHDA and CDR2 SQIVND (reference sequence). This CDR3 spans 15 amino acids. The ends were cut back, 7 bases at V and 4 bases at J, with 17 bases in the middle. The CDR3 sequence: CASNPGRGEYNEQFF. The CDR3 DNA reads TGTGCCAGTAACCCGGGGAGGGGGGAGTACAATGAGCAGTTCTTC.

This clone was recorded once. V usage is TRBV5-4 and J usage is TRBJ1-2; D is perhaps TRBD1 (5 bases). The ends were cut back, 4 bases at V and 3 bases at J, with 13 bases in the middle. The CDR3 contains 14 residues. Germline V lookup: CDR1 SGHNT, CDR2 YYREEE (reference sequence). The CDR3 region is CASSPDSVDYGYTF. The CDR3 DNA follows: TGTGCCAGCAGCCCTGACAGCGTCGACTATGGCTACACCTTC. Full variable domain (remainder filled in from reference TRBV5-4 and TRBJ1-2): ETGVTQSPTHLIKTRGQQVTLRCSSQSGHNTVSWYQQALGQGPQFIFQYYREEENGRGNFPPRFSGLQFPNYSSELNVNALELDDSALYLCASSPDSVDYGYTFGSGTRLTVV.

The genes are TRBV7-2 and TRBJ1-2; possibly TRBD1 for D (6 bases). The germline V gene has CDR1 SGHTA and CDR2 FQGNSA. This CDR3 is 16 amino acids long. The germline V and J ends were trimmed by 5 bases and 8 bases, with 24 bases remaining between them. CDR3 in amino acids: CASSPSLGRGEEGYTF. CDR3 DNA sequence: TGTGCCAGCAGCCCATCCCTTGGGAGGGGGGAAGAGGGCTACACCTTC.

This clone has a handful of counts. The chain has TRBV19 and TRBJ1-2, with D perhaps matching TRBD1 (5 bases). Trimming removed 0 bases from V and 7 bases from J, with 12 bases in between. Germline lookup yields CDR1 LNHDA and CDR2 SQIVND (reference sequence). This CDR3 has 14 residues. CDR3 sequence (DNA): TGTGCCAGTAGTATAGACGGGGGACTGGTTGGCTACACCTTC. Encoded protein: CASSIDGGLVGYTF.

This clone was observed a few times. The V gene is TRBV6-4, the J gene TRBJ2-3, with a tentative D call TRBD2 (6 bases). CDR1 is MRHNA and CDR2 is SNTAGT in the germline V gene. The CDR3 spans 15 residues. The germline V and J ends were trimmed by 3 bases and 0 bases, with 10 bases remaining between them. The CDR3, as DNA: TGTGCCAGCAGTGAGGGGGGTTCTAGCACAGATACGCAGTATTTT. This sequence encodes CASSEGGSSTDTQYF.

This CDR3 reads CSARTADSFDKQYF. The CDR3 DNA is TGCAGCGCCCGAACAGCGGACAGCTTTGATAAGCAGTACTTC. This chain links TRBV29-1 with TRBJ2-7; tentatively, D is TRBD1 (6 bases). The CDR3 has 14 residues. The ends were cut back, 7 bases at V and 8 bases at J, with 24 bases in the middle. The V gene's germline CDR1 is SQVTM and CDR2 ANQGSEA.

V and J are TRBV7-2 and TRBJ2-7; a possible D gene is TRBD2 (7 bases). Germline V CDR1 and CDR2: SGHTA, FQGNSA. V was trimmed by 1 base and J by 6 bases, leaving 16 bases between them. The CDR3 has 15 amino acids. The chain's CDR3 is CASSLEIGGLAEQYF. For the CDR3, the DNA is TGTGCCAGCAGCTTAGAGATCGGGGGGCTCGCCGAGCAGTACTTC.

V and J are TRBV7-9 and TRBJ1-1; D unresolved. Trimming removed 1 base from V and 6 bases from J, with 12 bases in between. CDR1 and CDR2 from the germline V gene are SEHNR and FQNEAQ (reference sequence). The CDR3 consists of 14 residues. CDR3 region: CASSLGASLAEAFF. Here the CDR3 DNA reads TGTGCCAGCAGCTTAGGGGCCTCCCTCGCTGAAGCTTTCTTT.

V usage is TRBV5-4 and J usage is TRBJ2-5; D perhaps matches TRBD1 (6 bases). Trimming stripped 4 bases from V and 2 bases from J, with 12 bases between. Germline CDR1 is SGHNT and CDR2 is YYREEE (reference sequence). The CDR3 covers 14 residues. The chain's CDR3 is CASSTGQKQETQYF. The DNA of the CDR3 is TGTGCCAGCAGCACCGGACAGAAACAAGAGACCCAGTACTTC.

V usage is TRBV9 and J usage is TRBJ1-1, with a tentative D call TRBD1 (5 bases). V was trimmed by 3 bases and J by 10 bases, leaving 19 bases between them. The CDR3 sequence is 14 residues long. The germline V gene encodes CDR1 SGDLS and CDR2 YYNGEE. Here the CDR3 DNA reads TGTGCCAGCAGCGAAGCCCCATCAGGGAAGGGAGCTTTCTTT. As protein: CASSEAPSGKGAFF.

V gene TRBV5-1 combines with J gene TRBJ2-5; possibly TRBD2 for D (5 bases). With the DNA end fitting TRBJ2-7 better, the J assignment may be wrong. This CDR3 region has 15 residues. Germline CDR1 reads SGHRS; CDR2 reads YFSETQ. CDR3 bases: TGCGCCAGCAGCTTCGCGGAGGTTCCCTCCTACGAGCAGTACTTC. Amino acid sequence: CASSFAEVPSYEQYF.

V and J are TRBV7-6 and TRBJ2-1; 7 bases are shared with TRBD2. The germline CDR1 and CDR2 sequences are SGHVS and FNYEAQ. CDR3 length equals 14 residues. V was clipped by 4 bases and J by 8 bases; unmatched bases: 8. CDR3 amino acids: CASSSSGTMDEQFF. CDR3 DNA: TGTGCCAGCAGCTCATCCGGGACTATGGATGAGCAGTTCTTC.

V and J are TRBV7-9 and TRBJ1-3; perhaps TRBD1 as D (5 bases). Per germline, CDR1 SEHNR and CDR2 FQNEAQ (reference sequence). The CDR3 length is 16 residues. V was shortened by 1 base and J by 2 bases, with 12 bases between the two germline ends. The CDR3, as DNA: TGTGCCAGCAGCTTAGTTGGGGCAGGAACTGGAAACACCATATATTTT. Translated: CASSLVGAGTGNTIYF. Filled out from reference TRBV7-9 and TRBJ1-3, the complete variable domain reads DTGVSQNPRHKITKRGQNVTFRCDPISEHNRLYWYRQTLGQGPEFLTYFQNEAQLEKSRLLSDRFSAERPKGSFSTLEIQRTEQGDSAMYLCASSLVGAGTGNTIYFGEGSWLTVV.

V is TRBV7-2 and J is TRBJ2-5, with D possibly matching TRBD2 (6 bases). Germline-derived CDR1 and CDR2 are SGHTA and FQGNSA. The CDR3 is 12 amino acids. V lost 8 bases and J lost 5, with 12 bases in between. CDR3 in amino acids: CASEGGAETQYF. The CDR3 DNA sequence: TGTGCCAGCGAGGGAGGTGCGGAGACCCAGTACTTC.

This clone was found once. CDR3 region: CASSQSQETQYF. The CDR3 DNA follows: TGTGCCAGCAGTCAGTCCCAAGAGACCCAGTACTTC. The chain is built from TRBV6-5 and TRBJ2-5; D not resolved. Trimming left V 5 bases short and J 1 base short, with 5 bases between. Germline V gives CDR1 MNHEY, CDR2 SVGAGI. The CDR3 spans 12 residues.

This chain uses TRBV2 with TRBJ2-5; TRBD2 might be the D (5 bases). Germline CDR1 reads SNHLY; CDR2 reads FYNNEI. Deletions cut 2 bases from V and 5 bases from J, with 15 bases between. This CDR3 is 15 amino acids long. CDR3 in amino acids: CASSELRSPGETQYF. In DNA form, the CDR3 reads TGTGCCAGCAGTGAACTAAGGAGCCCGGGGGAGACCCAGTACTTC.

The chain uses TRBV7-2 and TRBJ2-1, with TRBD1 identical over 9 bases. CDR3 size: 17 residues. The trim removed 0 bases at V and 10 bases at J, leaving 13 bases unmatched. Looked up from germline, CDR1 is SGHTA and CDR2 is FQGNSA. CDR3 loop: CASSLAGTGNTQREQFF. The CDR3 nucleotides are TGTGCCAGCAGCTTAGCGGGGACAGGGAACACACAACGCGAGCAGTTCTTC.

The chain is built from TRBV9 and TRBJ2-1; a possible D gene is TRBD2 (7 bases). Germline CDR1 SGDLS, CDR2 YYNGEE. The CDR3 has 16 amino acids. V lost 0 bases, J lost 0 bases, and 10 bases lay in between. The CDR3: CASSVGEGDSYNEQFF. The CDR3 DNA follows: TGTGCCAGCAGCGTAGGGGAGGGGGACTCCTACAATGAGCAGTTCTTC.

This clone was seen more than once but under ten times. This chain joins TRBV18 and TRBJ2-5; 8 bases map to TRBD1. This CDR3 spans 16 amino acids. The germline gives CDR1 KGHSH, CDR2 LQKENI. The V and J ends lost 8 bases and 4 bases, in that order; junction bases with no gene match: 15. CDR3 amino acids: CASKQETGAFRETQYF. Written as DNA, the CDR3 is TGTGCCAGCAAACAAGAGACAGGGGCCTTTCGAGAGACCCAGTACTTC.

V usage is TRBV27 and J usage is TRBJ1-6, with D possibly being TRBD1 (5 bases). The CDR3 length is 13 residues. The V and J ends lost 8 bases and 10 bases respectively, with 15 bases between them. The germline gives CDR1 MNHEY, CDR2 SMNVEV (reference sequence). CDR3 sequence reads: CASARVGLSPLHF. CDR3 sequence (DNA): TGTGCCAGCGCCAGGGTTGGGTTATCACCCCTCCACTTT.

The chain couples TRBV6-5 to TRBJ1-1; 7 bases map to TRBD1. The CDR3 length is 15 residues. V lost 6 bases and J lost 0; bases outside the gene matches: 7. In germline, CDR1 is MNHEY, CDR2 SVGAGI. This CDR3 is CASSRNRGLNTEAFF. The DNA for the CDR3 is TGTGCCAGCAGCCGGAACAGGGGATTGAACACTGAAGCTTTCTTT.

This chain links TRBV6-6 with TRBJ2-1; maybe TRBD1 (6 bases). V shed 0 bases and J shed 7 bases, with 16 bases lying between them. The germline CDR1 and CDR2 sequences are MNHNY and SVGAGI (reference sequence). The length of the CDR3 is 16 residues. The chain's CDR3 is CASSYSPRGETNEQFF. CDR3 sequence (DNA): TGTGCCAGCAGTTACTCTCCCAGGGGTGAAACAAATGAGCAGTTCTTC.

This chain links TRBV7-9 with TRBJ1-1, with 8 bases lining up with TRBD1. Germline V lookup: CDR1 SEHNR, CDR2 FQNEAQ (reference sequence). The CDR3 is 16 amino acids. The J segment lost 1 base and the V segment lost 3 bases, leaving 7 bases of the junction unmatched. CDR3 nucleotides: TGTGCCAGCAGCTTGTCACAGGGGGTGGGGAACACTGAAGCTTTCTTT. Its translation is CASSLSQGVGNTEAFF.

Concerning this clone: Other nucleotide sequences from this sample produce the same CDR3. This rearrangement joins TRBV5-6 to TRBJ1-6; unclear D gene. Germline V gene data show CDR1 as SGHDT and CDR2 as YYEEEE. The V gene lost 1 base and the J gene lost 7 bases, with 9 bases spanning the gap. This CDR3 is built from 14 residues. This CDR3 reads CASSLRGGNSPLHF. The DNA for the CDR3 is TGTGCCAGCAGCTTGCGGGGTGGGAATTCACCCCTCCACTTT.